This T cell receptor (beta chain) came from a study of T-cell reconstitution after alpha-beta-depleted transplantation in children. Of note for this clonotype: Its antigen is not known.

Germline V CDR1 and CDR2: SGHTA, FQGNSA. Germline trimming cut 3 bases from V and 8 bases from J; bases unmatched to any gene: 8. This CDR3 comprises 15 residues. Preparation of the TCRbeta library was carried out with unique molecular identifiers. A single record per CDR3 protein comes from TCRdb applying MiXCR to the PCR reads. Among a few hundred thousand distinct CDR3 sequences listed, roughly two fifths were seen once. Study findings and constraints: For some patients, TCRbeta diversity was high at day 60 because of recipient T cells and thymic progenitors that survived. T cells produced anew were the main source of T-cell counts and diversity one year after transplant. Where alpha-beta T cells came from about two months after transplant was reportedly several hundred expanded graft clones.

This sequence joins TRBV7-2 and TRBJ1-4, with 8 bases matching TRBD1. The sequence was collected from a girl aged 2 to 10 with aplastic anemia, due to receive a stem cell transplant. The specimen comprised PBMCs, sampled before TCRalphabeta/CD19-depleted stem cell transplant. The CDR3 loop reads CASSLRRTGNEKLFF. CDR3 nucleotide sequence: TGTGCCAGCAGCTTGCGTAGGACAGGGAACGAAAAACTGTTTTTT.